One sample yielded the 21 T cell receptor beta chains listed below, sequenced in a study of cytomegalovirus exposure and HLA in healthy donors. The PCR contained 60 Vbeta and 13 Jbeta primers. Here immunoSEQ multiplex PCR was the method, and the copy in TCRdb shows in-frame clones only, minus some. The data contain about 170,000 clones, over 60% of them singletons. Sequencing was performed on PBMCs. The receptors here all came from a woman between 50 and 59 years old in good health and CMV-seronegative.

This clone was detected only a few times. This chain joins TRBV6-5 and TRBJ2-5; 11 nucleotides align to TRBD2. J was trimmed by 10 bases and V by 6 bases; bases with no gene match: 10. There are 14 residues in the CDR3. Germline V gene lookup returns CDR1 MNHEY and CDR2 SVGAGI. The CDR3 spells CASRPGTSGRIQYF. The CDR3 DNA is TGTGCCAGCAGACCCGGGACTAGCGGTCGTATCCAGTACTTC.

V usage is TRBV28 and J usage is TRBJ1-5; 8 bases line up with TRBD1. The CDR3 is 15 residues long. The germline CDR1 and CDR2 sequences are MDHEN and SYDVKM. J gave up 6 bases and V 10 bases, and 14 bases lay outside the gene matches. The CDR3 nucleotides are TGTGCCACCCGGGGGAACGGACAGGGCCTTCAGCCCCAGCATTTT. Translation: CATRGNGQGLQPQHF.

The chain carries TRBV6-6 and TRBJ2-1; the D gene is possibly TRBD1 (6 bases). Per germline, CDR1 MNHNY and CDR2 SVGAGI (reference sequence). The CDR3 covers 16 residues. Trimming cost V 6 bases and J 0 bases, with 15 bases left between them. The DNA for the CDR3 is TGTGCCAGCAGATTGGACAGTCTGAGCTCCTACAATGAGCAGTTCTTC. Translation: CASRLDSLSSYNEQFF.

V is TRBV7-2 and J is TRBJ2-7, with D unresolved. The CDR3 has 14 amino acids. Trimming removed 1 base from V and 2 bases from J, with 9 bases in between. Germline loops: CDR1 SGHTA, CDR2 FQGNSA. Here the CDR3 DNA reads TGTGCCAGCAGCTTAGAGAGACAAGCCTACGAGCAGTACTTC. The encoded protein is CASSLERQAYEQYF.

V usage is TRBV27 and J usage is TRBJ1-4, with TRBD1 as a possible D gene (5 bases). V lost 5 bases to trimming and J lost 7 bases, with 17 bases between them. The germline V gene has CDR1 MNHEY and CDR2 SMNVEV (reference sequence). The CDR3 extends over 15 amino acids. In nucleotides, the CDR3 is TGTGCCAGCAGTAGGGGCGGGGCAGCAGGTGAAAAACTGTTTTTT. Protein product: CASSRGGAAGEKLFF.

CDR3 in amino acids: CASSSAYRETGELFF. The CDR3 coding sequence is TGTGCCAGCAGCTCCGCATACAGGGAGACCGGGGAGCTGTTTTTT. V and J are TRBV11-2 and TRBJ2-2; D possibly corresponds to TRBD1 (6 bases). The CDR3 extends over 15 amino acids. CDR1 and CDR2 (germline): SGHAT, FQNNGV. V lost 4 bases and J 5 bases, leaving 14 bases between the germline ends.

A single count supports this clone. V is TRBV5-6 and J is TRBJ2-5; TRBD2 is a possible D gene (5 bases). The V end was cut by 10 bases, the J end by 2 bases, with 24 bases between. The CDR3 has 16 residues. The germline V gene encodes CDR1 SGHDT and CDR2 YYEEEE. CDR3 sequence: CAPVQRASYSQETQYF. As DNA, the CDR3 is TGTGCCCCAGTTCAAAGGGCTAGCTATTCTCAAGAGACCCAGTACTTC.

This chain joins TRBV9 and TRBJ1-6, with 9 bases that match TRBD1. From germline, CDR1 is SGDLS and CDR2 YYNGEE. V was clipped by 0 bases and J by 6 bases; unmatched bases: 4. CDR3 length equals 16 residues. Written as DNA, the CDR3 is TGTGCCAGCAGCGTAGGACCGGGACAGGGTAATTCACCCCTCCACTTT. Translated, it gives CASSVGPGQGNSPLHF.

In nucleotides, the CDR3 is TGTGCCAGCAGTTTATTTGCCAGGATGAGCAATCAGCCCCAGCATTTT. As protein: CASSLFARMSNQPQHF. The rearrangement links TRBV28 to TRBJ1-5; D remains ambiguous. CDR1 is MDHEN and CDR2 is SYDVKM in the germline V gene. The CDR3 is 16 residues long. V shed 1 base and J shed 1 base, with 11 bases lying between them.

There are a few counts of this clone. This chain uses TRBV19 with TRBJ2-7, with 14 positions matching TRBD2. This CDR3 spans 17 amino acids. Germline V CDR1 and CDR2: LNHDA, SQIVND (reference sequence). V trimming: 8 bases; J trimming: 6 bases; junction bases outside the gene matches: 15. In nucleotides, the CDR3 is TGTGCCAGTCCCTTTTGGGGACTAGCGGGAGATTTTGGCGAGCAGTACTTC. This encodes CASPFWGLAGDFGEQYF. Full variable domain (missing parts from reference TRBV19 and TRBJ2-7): DGGITQSPKYLFRKEGQNVTLSCEQNLNHDAMYWYRQDPGQGLRLIYYSQIVNDFQKGDIAEGYSVSREKKESFPLTVTSAQKNPTAFYLCASPFWGLAGDFGEQYFGPGTRLTVT.

The chain employs TRBV28 and TRBJ1-1, with 7 positions matching TRBD1. Germline lookup yields CDR1 MDHEN and CDR2 SYDVKM. The CDR3 runs to 14 residues. J gave up 1 base and V 1 base, and 0 bases lay outside the gene matches. The CDR3 sequence: CASSLSGGNTEAFF. Written as DNA, the CDR3 is TGTGCCAGCAGTTTATCAGGGGGGAACACTGAAGCTTTCTTT.

This clone was found once. J is TRBJ1-1 and V is TRBV28; D unclear. Per germline, CDR1 MDHEN and CDR2 SYDVKM. With 8 bases removed from V and 4 bases from J, the gap between germline ends came to 14 bases. This CDR3 is built from 13 residues. DNA for the CDR3: TGTGCCAGCCTACGAGGAGGGTCCACTGAAGCTTTCTTT. Translated: CASLRGGSTEAFF. Supplemented by reference TRBV28 and TRBJ1-1, the full variable domain reads DVKVTQSSRYLVKRTGEKVFLECVQDMDHENMFWYRQDPGLGLRLIYFSYDVKMKEKGDIPEGYSVSREKKERFSLILESASTNQTSMYLCASLRGGSTEAFFGQGTRLTVV.

This sequence joins TRBV28 and TRBJ2-7, with 8 bases aligning to TRBD1. The germline V gene has CDR1 MDHEN and CDR2 SYDVKM. The CDR3 covers 12 residues. Losses at the gene ends were 8 bases for V and 3 bases for J; bases not matched to a gene: 3. The CDR3 nucleotides are TGTGCCAGCGGCAGGGGGCACTACGAGCAGTACTTC. Translating gives CASGRGHYEQYF.

V and J are TRBV27 and TRBJ1-5; 10 nucleotides agree with TRBD1. V gave up 10 bases and J gave up 1 base; unmatched junction bases: 10. CDR3 length: 16 amino acids. The germline gives CDR1 MNHEY, CDR2 SMNVEV (reference sequence). CDR3 DNA: TGTGCCACCAAACCACGACAGGGGGCGAGCAATCAGCCCCAGCATTTT. Amino acid sequence: CATKPRQGASNQPQHF.

The J gene is TRBJ2-2, the V gene TRBV5-1, with TRBD2 matching over 11 bases. With 1 base clipped from V and 5 bases from J, the junction kept 10 bases outside the gene matches. The CDR3 runs to 18 residues. The germline V gene has CDR1 SGHRS and CDR2 YFSETQ. The CDR3 is CASSLYRTSGSVTGELFF. In DNA, the CDR3 is TGCGCCAGCAGCTTGTATCGTACTAGCGGGAGTGTGACCGGGGAGCTGTTTTTT.

This chain connects TRBV19 to TRBJ1-2, with 7 bases lining up with TRBD1. J gave up 4 bases and V 8 bases, and 13 bases lay outside the gene matches. This CDR3 spans 15 amino acids. The germline V gene has CDR1 LNHDA and CDR2 SQIVND (reference sequence). The CDR3 loop is CASLASGGTSYGYTF. CDR3 DNA: TGTGCCAGTTTGGCGTCAGGGGGAACAAGCTATGGCTACACCTTC. Drawing the rest from reference TRBV19 and TRBJ1-2, the complete variable domain is DGGITQSPKYLFRKEGQNVTLSCEQNLNHDAMYWYRQDPGQGLRLIYYSQIVNDFQKGDIAEGYSVSREKKESFPLTVTSAQKNPTAFYLCASLASGGTSYGYTFGSGTRLTVV.

V and J are TRBV5-1 and TRBJ1-2, with TRBD1 matching 9 bases. This CDR3 spans 13 amino acids. After removal of 4 bases from V and 3 bases from J, the junction contained 1 base not matched to a gene. Germline CDR1 is SGHRS and CDR2 is YFSETQ. The CDR3 sequence: CASSRTGDYGYTF. In DNA, the CDR3 is TGCGCCAGCAGCCGGACAGGGGACTATGGCTACACCTTC.

This clone turned up a few times. The genes are TRBV6-1 and TRBJ2-5; possible D gene TRBD2, 7 bases. The J call may be incorrect, as the DNA end agrees better with TRBJ2-7. Per germline, CDR1 MNHNS and CDR2 SASEGT. The CDR3 has 13 residues. Here the CDR3 reads CASTRGRSYEQYF. The CDR3, as DNA: TGTGCCAGCACGCGGGGGCGGTCCTACGAGCAGTACTTC.

The genes are TRBV13 and TRBJ1-2; D not certain. This CDR3 comprises 12 residues. Deletions cut 10 bases from V and 7 bases from J, with 16 bases between. The germline gives CDR1 PRHDT, CDR2 FYEKMQ (reference sequence). DNA of the CDR3: TGTGCCATCATCTCCGGGGTAGGTGGCTACACCTTC. Protein: CAIISGVGGYTF.

The genes are TRBV15 and TRBJ1-6; 7 bases map to TRBD1. This CDR3 region has 16 residues. The trim removed 6 bases at V and 7 bases at J, leaving 12 bases unmatched. Germline loops: CDR1 LNHNV, CDR2 YYDKDF (reference sequence). CDR3 loop: CATRDYTGAPNSPLHF. As DNA, the CDR3 is TGTGCCACCAGGGATTATACAGGGGCCCCGAATTCACCCCTCCACTTT.

J is TRBJ2-5 and V is TRBV27; 7 bases match TRBD1. Gene TRBJ2-7 matches the end of the DNA better, so the J call may be wrong. CDR3 length equals 14 residues. Germline values: CDR1 MNHEY, CDR2 SMNVEV (reference sequence). The CDR3 loop is CASSFRGRGYEQYF. The CDR3 nucleotides are TGTGCCAGCAGTTTTAGGGGGCGCGGTTACGAGCAGTACTTC.